This T cell receptor beta chain was recovered during a study of T cells expressing NK-cell markers. From the 5' RACE reads, TCRdb lists one entry per CDR3 protein and no DNA. Found here are 350,000 to 500,000 distinct CDR3 sequences; the top ten clones hold about 7.1%. This CDR3 region has 15 residues. The germline V gene has CDR1 MNHEY and CDR2 SVGAGI. The rearrangement links TRBV6-5 to TRBJ2-3; TCRdb returns TRBD1, unconfirmable since there is no DNA. This TCR was recovered from a woman between 18 and 69 years old in good health. Sequenced material: blood T cells: a sorted CD56 or NKG2C T cell subset, CD4+ or CD8+ T cells, or bulk PBMC T cells (not recorded which). CDR3 in amino acids: CASSSGPDRGDTQYF.